This T cell receptor (beta chain) was sequenced during a study of T cell changes during pregnancy in multiple sclerosis. Only in-frame clones appear in the TCRdb table, and some are missing; sequencing was by immunoSEQ multiplex PCR. Of approximately 94,000 clones in the sample, approximately 90% were seen once. The CDR3 runs 12 residues. Trimming shortened V by 4 bases and J by 8 bases, and 10 bases separated the two germline ends. The germline V gene has CDR1 SGHNT and CDR2 YYREEE (reference sequence). The chain has TRBV5-4 and TRBJ2-1, with D hard to call. The sequences come from peripheral blood, collected after pregnancy. The source is a female donor with multiple sclerosis, enrolled in a pregnancy study. The CDR3 spells CASSQTYHEQFF. The CDR3 nucleotides are TGTGCCAGCAGCCAGACATACCATGAGCAGTTCTTC.